The 5 T cell receptor beta chains below all came from one sample that was sequenced in a study of early T cells in non-severe SARS-CoV-2 infection. TCRdb reprocessed the 5' RACE reads with MiXCR, giving one entry per CDR3 protein. This sample has some 30,000 distinct CDR3 sequences, with more than 3.5% found just once. Material for sequencing was whole blood. The source is an adult who was a healthcare worker with PCR-confirmed SARS-CoV-2 infection or an uninfected control (not recorded which).

Many counts were recorded for this clonotype. The chain recombines TRBV7-9 with TRBJ2-5, with D perhaps TRBD1 (5 bases). Germline V gene sequence: CDR1 SEHNR, CDR2 FQNEAQ (reference sequence). V shed 1 base and J shed 5 bases, with 11 bases lying between them. This CDR3 comprises 14 residues. The CDR3 protein is CASSLDRLGETQYF. The CDR3 region has the DNA TGTGCCAGCAGCTTAGACAGGCTCGGGGAGACCCAGTACTTC.

This clonotype was found many times. The chain joins TRBV6-1 to TRBJ2-7, with 9 bases lining up with TRBD1. V gave up 4 bases and J gave up 2 bases; unmatched junction bases: 6. CDR1 MNHNS and CDR2 SASEGT come from the germline V gene. The CDR3 covers 15 residues. The CDR3 loop is CASSVSHRGPYEQYF. The CDR3 DNA reads TGTGCCAGCAGTGTGTCCCACAGGGGGCCCTACGAGCAGTACTTC.

In this sample, this clonotype turned up many times. This CDR3 is CASTPGGFGGYTF. In DNA, the CDR3 is TGTGCCAGTACCCCGGGGGGGTTTGGGGGCTACACCTTC. The chain carries TRBV19 and TRBJ1-2; possibly TRBD1 for D (5 bases). CDR1 and CDR2 (germline): LNHDA, SQIVND (reference sequence). This CDR3 region has 13 residues. Deletions cut 7 bases from V and 8 bases from J, with 17 bases between. The whole variable domain, remainder taken from reference TRBV19 and TRBJ1-2, is DGGITQSPKYLFRKEGQNVTLSCEQNLNHDAMYWYRQDPGQGLRLIYYSQIVNDFQKGDIAEGYSVSREKKESFPLTVTSAQKNPTAFYLCASTPGGFGGYTFGSGTRLTVV.

Many counts were recorded for this clonotype. The genes are TRBV20-1 and TRBJ2-3, with a weak D call TRBD2 (6 bases). Trimming cost V 6 bases and J 5 bases, with 15 bases left between them. The CDR3 runs to 13 residues. Germline V gene sequence: CDR1 DFQATT, CDR2 SNEGSKA (reference sequence). The CDR3 sequence: CSAGTSLQDTQYF. The CDR3 DNA reads as TGCAGTGCAGGGACTTCACTTCAAGATACGCAGTATTTT.

This clonotype was picked up many times. The chain carries TRBV7-6 and TRBJ1-4; 10 bases are a match to TRBD1. Germline V gene data show CDR1 as SGHVS and CDR2 as FNYEAQ. The CDR3 covers 15 residues. The V segment lost 5 bases and the J segment 6 bases; nucleotides outside the gene matches: 6. The CDR3 loop reads CASSRGTGDYEKLFF. The DNA for the CDR3 is TGTGCCAGCAGCCGGGGGACAGGGGATTATGAAAAACTGTTTTTT.